This T cell receptor (beta chain) was recorded in a study of blood T cell repertoires in COVID-19. The junction had 4 bases not matched to a gene; V was cut back by 4 bases and J by 6 bases. Germline loops: CDR1 LGHDT, CDR2 YNNKEL (reference sequence). The CDR3 sequence is 14 residues long. Each participant's cohort was designated according to participant-reported clinical history. Methods used by the authors: By means of reference gene primer amplification, nucleated cell counts were estimated. Produced via immunoSEQ multiplex PCR; TCRdb's table is partial and in-frame only. For V, J and clone size, that table is used; D and trimming come from the DNA. This table has more than 200,000 clones, about 89% appearing once.

Sequenced sample: PBMCs or T cells enriched from blood (not recorded which). The TCR was taken from a woman in her twenties or thirties who had recovered from COVID-19. The chain couples TRBV3-1 (or the pseudogene TRBV3-2) to TRBJ2-2, with 8 bases fitting TRBD2. CDR3 residues: CASSPFGGAGELFF. CDR3 in DNA: TGTGCCAGCAGCCCTTTCGGGGGGGCCGGGGAGCTGTTTTTT.